This note documents a single T cell receptor (beta chain) sequence. Its antigen is still unknown. Sequencing was performed with immunoSEQ multiplex PCR; in TCRdb, only in-frame clones are kept and a portion is missing. The sample carries approximately 2.5 million clones, under 95% recorded once. Donation came from healthy HIV-negative adults that had no recent acute infections or vaccinations. The data belong to a study of shared clonotypes between healthy human individuals. Findings and caveats of the study: Estimated clonotype richness was generally higher in naive than memory subsets. Several donors held around 5% of naive CD4 clonotypes in common.

Trimming cost V 0 bases and J 8 bases, with 9 bases left between them. The CDR3 consists of 13 residues. Per the germline V gene, CDR1 is SGDLS and CDR2 is YYNGEE. The receptor was derived from a man younger than 30 in good health. Some clones in this sample may be carry-over from other donors' samples. The sample taken for sequencing was naive CD4+ T cells from PBMCs. Specified subset: CD45RA+ positively selected. The V and J genes are TRBV9 and TRBJ2-1; D is ambiguous. As DNA, the CDR3 is TGTGCCAGCAGCGTAGGACCCCCCCATGAGCAGTTCTTC. Translation gives CASSVGPPHEQFF.